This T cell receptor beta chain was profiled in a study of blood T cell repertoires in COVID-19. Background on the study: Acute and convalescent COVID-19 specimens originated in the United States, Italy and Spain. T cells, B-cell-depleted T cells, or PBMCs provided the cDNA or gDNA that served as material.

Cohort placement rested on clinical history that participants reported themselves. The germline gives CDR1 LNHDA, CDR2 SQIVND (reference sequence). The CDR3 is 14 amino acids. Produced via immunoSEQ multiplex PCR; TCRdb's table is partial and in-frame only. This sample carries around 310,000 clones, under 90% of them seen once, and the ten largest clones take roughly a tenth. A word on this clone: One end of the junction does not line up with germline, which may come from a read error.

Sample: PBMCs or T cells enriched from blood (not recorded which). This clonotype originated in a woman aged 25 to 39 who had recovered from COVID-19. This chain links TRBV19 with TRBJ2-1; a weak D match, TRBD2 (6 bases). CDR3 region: CASSFTSSHNEQFF. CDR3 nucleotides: TGTGCCAGTAGTTTTACTAGCTCCCACAATGAGCAGTTCTTC.